This entry lists 26 T cell receptor beta chains sequenced from one sample in a study of T cell responses to AZD1222 COVID-19 vaccine. Measured with immunoSEQ multiplex PCR; TCRdb has only the in-frame clones, and not every one. The sample consists of about 140,000 clones, approximately 90% of them appearing once. Source: peripheral blood, taken on day 0 of AZD1222 vaccination. These receptor sequences come from an adult in good health.

This chain joins TRBV6-4 and TRBJ2-2, with D perhaps TRBD2 (5 bases). The V gene lost 6 bases and the J gene lost 3 bases, with 11 bases spanning the gap. Per the germline V gene, CDR1 is MRHNA and CDR2 is SNTAGT. This CDR3 is built from 14 residues. The CDR3 nucleotides read TGTGCCAGCAGGGAAGTGGAGGACACCGGGGAGCTGTTTTTT. Translated, it gives CASREVEDTGELFF.

The chain couples TRBV15 to TRBJ1-1; D not resolved. Per germline, CDR1 LNHNV and CDR2 YYDKDF (reference sequence). The CDR3 contains 14 residues. Trimming cost V 4 bases and J 5 bases, with 14 bases left between them. CDR3 bases: TGTGCCACCAGCACATGGGGAGGTGGGACTGAAGCTTTCTTT. Translated: CATSTWGGGTEAFF.

The chain uses TRBV21-1 and TRBJ2-7. TRBV21-1 is tagged as a pseudogene. The CDR3 spans 15 residues. The CDR3 is CASSTERAISYEQYF. DNA of the CDR3: TGTGCCAGCAGCACAGAAAGGGCTATTTCCTACGAGCAGTACTTC.

V usage is TRBV2 and J usage is TRBJ2-3; D is uncertain. V was cut by 10 bases and J by 6 bases, with 17 bases left in between. The germline V gene has CDR1 SNHLY and CDR2 FYNNEI. CDR3 length: 13 residues. The CDR3 region has the DNA TGTGCCACCAGAAGGGCCCCGTGGGATACGCAGTATTTT. The encoded protein is CATRRAPWDTQYF. Full variable domain (rest looked up from reference TRBV2 and TRBJ2-3): EPEVTQTPSHQVTQMGQEVILRCVPISNHLYFYWYRQILGQKVEFLVSFYNNEISEKSEIFDDQFSVERPDGSNFTLKIRSTKLEDSAMYFCATRRAPWDTQYFGPGTRLTVL.

V gene TRBV4-1 combines with J gene TRBJ1-6; no firm D call. This CDR3 is built from 16 residues. Germline V CDR1 and CDR2: MGHRA, YSYEKL. V lost 4 bases, J lost 7 bases, and 17 bases lay in between. CDR3 sequence reads: CASSRASEAINSPLHF. The CDR3 DNA reads as TGCGCCAGCAGCCGAGCCTCGGAAGCTATCAATTCACCCCTCCACTTT.

The V call is TRBV9, the J call TRBJ2-5; 8 nucleotides match TRBD2. Germline loops: CDR1 SGDLS, CDR2 YYNGEE. CDR3 size: 15 residues. V was pared by 3 bases and J by 4 bases, with 8 bases of the junction left unmatched. CDR3 in DNA: TGTGCCAGCAGCGAAGAAGCGGGAGTTGCAGAGACCCAGTACTTC. It specifies CASSEEAGVAETQYF.

This chain uses TRBV15 with TRBJ2-1, with D possibly matching TRBD2 (6 bases). CDR1 and CDR2 (germline): LNHNV, YYDKDF (reference sequence). This CDR3 is built from 15 residues. Trimming stripped 3 bases from V and 7 bases from J, with 16 bases between. The chain's CDR3 is CATSSPGTAGNEQFF. Here the CDR3 DNA reads TGTGCCACCAGCAGCCCGGGGACTGCGGGGAATGAGCAGTTCTTC.

The chain uses TRBV7-8 and TRBJ2-1, with D perhaps matching TRBD1 or TRBD2 (5 bases each). The CDR3 is made up of 13 amino acids. Germline CDR1 is SGHVS and CDR2 is FQNEAQ. With 6 bases removed from V and 4 bases from J, the gap between germline ends came to 10 bases. The CDR3 reads CASSIEGYNEQFF. The CDR3, as DNA: TGTGCCAGCAGTATCGAGGGGTACAATGAGCAGTTCTTC.

V gene TRBV11-2 combines with J gene TRBJ2-5, with TRBD1 matching 10 bases. Germline V lookup: CDR1 SGHAT, CDR2 FQNNGV. The CDR3 consists of 14 residues. The junction had 1 base not matched to a gene; V was cut back by 3 bases and J by 3 bases. The CDR3 DNA sequence: TGTGCCAGCAGCTTCGGGACAGGGGAAGAGACCCAGTACTTC. As protein: CASSFGTGEETQYF.

V usage is TRBV28 and J usage is TRBJ2-1; tentatively, D is TRBD2 (5 bases). CDR3 length: 16 amino acids. CDR1 is MDHEN, CDR2 SYDVKM, per germline. The V gene lost 1 base and the J gene lost 6 bases, with 16 bases spanning the gap. The CDR3 is CASSLSRGIERNEQFF. The CDR3 DNA reads TGTGCCAGCAGTTTATCGCGAGGGATCGAGCGCAATGAGCAGTTCTTC.

The chain links TRBV5-1 to TRBJ2-3; TRBD2 matches 8 bases. The CDR3 is 16 amino acids. J was trimmed by 4 bases and V by 5 bases; bases with no gene match: 12. Germline-derived CDR1 and CDR2 are SGHRS and YFSETQ. DNA for the CDR3: TGCGCCAGCAGGCAAGATAGCGGGGTTGGGGCAGATACGCAGTATTTT. Its translation is CASRQDSGVGADTQYF.

The chain combines TRBV2 with TRBJ2-2; TRBD1 or TRBD2 may be the D gene (5 bases each). The V end lost 4 bases, the J end lost 3 bases, and 15 bases lay between the germline ends. Germline V gives CDR1 SNHLY, CDR2 FYNNEI. The CDR3 spans 16 residues. DNA of the CDR3: TGTGCCAGCAGTGTGGAGAGGGGTTTGTACACCGGGGAGCTGTTTTTT. The encoded protein is CASSVERGLYTGELFF.

The rearrangement joins TRBV5-1 to TRBJ2-5, with 9 bases aligning to TRBD2. With V trimmed by 3 bases and J by 5 bases, 8 bases remained unmatched. This CDR3 comprises 15 residues. The germline V gene encodes CDR1 SGHRS and CDR2 YFSETQ. CDR3 in amino acids: CASSSVSGRYETQYF. In nucleotides, the CDR3 is TGCGCCAGCAGCTCGGTTAGCGGGAGATACGAGACCCAGTACTTC.

The rearrangement links TRBV5-1 to TRBJ2-4, with 8 bases lining up with TRBD2. The J segment lost 5 bases and the V segment lost 0 bases, leaving 4 bases of the junction unmatched. The CDR3 spans 15 residues. The germline V gene has CDR1 SGHRS and CDR2 YFSETQ. The chain's CDR3 is CASSLGGLAENIQYF. The DNA for the CDR3 is TGCGCCAGCAGCTTGGGCGGACTAGCAGAAAACATTCAGTACTTC.

CDR3 nucleotides: TGTGCCAGCAGCTTAAGGTCAGGAGGAGGCTACACCTTC. Protein sequence: CASSLRSGGGYTF. V gene TRBV7-3 combines with J gene TRBJ1-2; D unclear. V was pared by 1 base and J by 8 bases, with 11 bases between. Germline V gives CDR1 SGHTA, CDR2 FQGTGA. The CDR3 totals 13 residues.

This chain connects TRBV9 to TRBJ2-1; the D is unclear. The V gene's germline CDR1 is SGDLS and CDR2 YYNGEE. V gave up 0 bases and J gave up 6 bases, with 7 bases separating them. The CDR3 is 13 amino acids. The CDR3: CASSVALINEQFF. The CDR3 nucleotides are TGTGCCAGCAGCGTAGCGCTCATCAATGAGCAGTTCTTC.

Note on this clone: The junction departs from the called germline gene at one end, perhaps through a read error. The genes are TRBV29-1 and TRBJ1-2, with D hard to call. Looked up from germline, CDR1 is SQVTM and CDR2 is ANQGSEA. The CDR3 is 9 residues long. The CDR3 protein is CSVEGGYTF. CDR3 nucleotide sequence: TGCAGCGTGGAAGGGGGCTACACCTTC. Based on the CDR3 plus reference TRBV29-1 and TRBJ1-2, the full variable domain is SAVISQKPSRDICQRGTSLTIQCQVDSQVTMMFWYRQQPGQSLTLIATANQGSEATYESGFVIDKFPISRPNLTFSTLTVSNMSPEDSSIYLCSVEGGYTFGSGTRLTVV.

The chain uses TRBV6-5 and TRBJ2-1, with 13 bases that match TRBD2. This CDR3 region has 14 residues. Trimming removed 6 bases from V and 8 bases from J; junction bases left unmatched: 4. Germline V gives CDR1 MNHEY, CDR2 SVGAGI. The CDR3, as DNA: TGTGCCAGCAGGACTAGCGGGGGGTTTGATGAGCAGTTCTTC. Encoded protein: CASRTSGGFDEQFF.

This chain links TRBV18 with TRBJ1-2, with 9 bases identical to TRBD1. Germline V gene data show CDR1 as KGHSH and CDR2 as LQKENI. There are 15 residues in the CDR3. Trimming took 3 bases from V and 7 from J; bases not matched to a gene: 9. The CDR3 sequence is CASSPSSTGGGGYTF. The CDR3 nucleotides read TGTGCCAGCTCACCGTCCTCAACAGGGGGCGGTGGCTACACCTTC.

This chain joins TRBV11-2 and TRBJ2-4; no reliable D call. The CDR3 totals 14 residues. CDR1 and CDR2 (germline): SGHAT, FQNNGV. V dropped 1 base and J dropped 4 bases, with 8 bases sitting between them. CDR3 DNA: TGTGCCAGCAGCTTAGGAGGCGATAAAAACATTCAGTACTTC. Amino acids: CASSLGGDKNIQYF.

The chain couples TRBV5-5 to TRBJ1-5; D gene ambiguous. The V and J ends lost 3 bases and 2 bases respectively, with 21 bases between them. This CDR3 is 18 amino acids long. Looked up from germline, CDR1 is SGHKS and CDR2 is YYEKEE (reference sequence). The CDR3 region is CASSSSAVGPYGNQPQHF. The CDR3, as DNA: TGTGCCAGCAGCTCCAGCGCGGTAGGACCATATGGCAATCAGCCCCAGCATTTT.

V usage is TRBV18 and J usage is TRBJ1-1, with TRBD1 as a possible D gene (5 bases). Germline V CDR1 and CDR2: KGHSH, LQKENI. V was clipped by 1 base and J by 2 bases, with 14 bases between them. This CDR3 is built from 16 residues. The CDR3 reads CASSPRAGMINTEAFF. The DNA of the CDR3 is TGTGCCAGCTCACCACGAGCAGGGATGATAAACACTGAAGCTTTCTTT.

The chain recombines TRBV19 with TRBJ1-1, with D possibly matching TRBD1 (6 bases). Germline CDR1 and CDR2: LNHDA and SQIVND (reference sequence). The CDR3 has 12 residues. The V gene lost 10 bases and the J gene lost 11 bases, with 20 bases spanning the gap. The CDR3 DNA reads as TGTGCCACCCTGGGACAAGCAAATAGGGCTTTCTTT. Translation: CATLGQANRAFF. Complete variable domain (other parts from reference TRBV19 and TRBJ1-1): DGGITQSPKYLFRKEGQNVTLSCEQNLNHDAMYWYRQDPGQGLRLIYYSQIVNDFQKGDIAEGYSVSREKKESFPLTVTSAQKNPTAFYLCATLGQANRAFFGQGTRLTVV.

The rearrangement joins TRBV15 to TRBJ1-4, with D perhaps TRBD1 (5 bases). The V gene lost 0 bases and the J gene lost 3 bases, with 8 bases spanning the gap. CDR1 and CDR2 from the germline V gene are LNHNV and YYDKDF (reference sequence). This CDR3 contains 15 residues. The CDR3: CATSRDRVANEKLFF. The DNA for the CDR3 is TGTGCCACCAGCAGAGACAGGGTGGCTAATGAAAAACTGTTTTTT.

The gene calls are TRBV9 and TRBJ1-6, with D possibly matching TRBD1 (5 bases). Germline CDR1 SGDLS, CDR2 YYNGEE. The CDR3 has 14 residues. Trimming left V 3 bases short and J 10 bases short, with 14 bases between. Written as DNA, the CDR3 is TGTGCCAGCAGCGAGACAGCGGGCAGGTCACCCCTCCACTTT. It is translated as CASSETAGRSPLHF.

The J gene is TRBJ2-1, the V gene TRBV11-3; D is possibly TRBD1 or TRBD2 (6 bases each). V lost 4 bases and J lost 4, with 23 bases in between. The CDR3 runs to 18 residues. Germline lookup yields CDR1 SGHNT and CDR2 YENEEA. CDR3 amino acids: CASSSPWSGARIYNEQFF. The CDR3 DNA follows: TGTGCCAGCAGCTCCCCCTGGTCGGGGGCGCGAATATACAATGAGCAGTTCTTC.